The 7 T cell receptor beta chains below all came from one sample that was sequenced in a study of cytomegalovirus exposure and HLA in healthy donors. The PCR contained 60 Vbeta and 13 Jbeta primers. Using immunoSEQ multiplex PCR, the repertoire was profiled, and TCRdb retains in-frame clones only, with some absent. Seen here are around 200,000 clones, about four fifths observed once, and the top ten hold roughly a tenth. Material: PBMCs. The receptors stem from a woman aged 45-65 years in good health and CMV-seropositive.

The chain links TRBV7-3 to TRBJ2-2, with 8 bases aligning to TRBD2. This CDR3 is 15 amino acids long. V trimming: 4 bases; J trimming: 7 bases; junction bases outside the gene matches: 8. The germline gives CDR1 SGHTA, CDR2 FQGTGA. CDR3 nucleotides: TGTGCCAGCAGCTCGTCGGGACTAGTCGGCGGGGAGCTGTTTTTT. This sequence encodes CASSSSGLVGGELFF. Drawing the rest from reference TRBV7-3 and TRBJ2-2, the complete variable domain is GAGVSQTPSNKVTEKGKYVELRCDPISGHTALYWYRQSLGQGPEFLIYFQGTGAADDSGLPNDRFFAVRPEGSVSTLKIQRTERGDSAVYLCASSSSGLVGGELFFGEGSRLTVL.

V and J are TRBV2 and TRBJ1-5, with TRBD1 matching 8 bases. The ends lost 6 bases at V and 10 bases at J; junction bases unmatched: 8. The germline V gene has CDR1 SNHLY and CDR2 FYNNEI. The CDR3 totals 13 residues. The CDR3 spells CASSSDRVAPQHF. CDR3 DNA: TGTGCCAGCAGCTCGGACAGGGTTGCCCCCCAGCATTTT.

The chain recombines TRBV18 with TRBJ1-4, with a weak D call TRBD1 (6 bases). Deletions cut 3 bases from V and 6 bases from J, with 20 bases between. The CDR3 runs 17 residues. CDR1 KGHSH and CDR2 LQKENI come from the germline V gene. DNA of the CDR3: TGTGCCAGCTCACCCCGTAGTGCACAGGGCTCTCATGAAAAACTGTTTTTT. Its translation: CASSPRSAQGSHEKLFF.

The V and J genes are TRBV4-1 and TRBJ1-5; 8 nucleotides align to TRBD1. The CDR3 runs 19 residues. Germline lookup yields CDR1 MGHRA and CDR2 YSYEKL. Trimming took 1 base from V and 0 from J; bases not matched to a gene: 11. The CDR3 DNA reads as TGCGCCAGCAGCCAAGTAATCCCTGGACAGGGTTATAGCAATCAGCCCCAGCATTTT. Protein sequence: CASSQVIPGQGYSNQPQHF.

The chain employs TRBV4-3 and TRBJ2-4; 7 positions agree with TRBD2. CDR1 and CDR2 (germline): LGHNA, YSLEER. V shed 4 bases, J shed 8 bases, and the junction held 14 bases outside the gene matches. The CDR3 is 16 amino acids. CDR3 sequence: CASSPRREGVMDIQYF. The CDR3 DNA is TGCGCCAGCAGCCCTAGAAGGGAGGGTGTTATGGACATTCAGTACTTC.

The V call is TRBV11-3, the J call TRBJ2-2; D remains unclear. The CDR3 loop spans 12 amino acids. The V and J ends lost 7 bases and 1 base respectively, with 4 bases between them. In germline, CDR1 is SGHNT, CDR2 YENEEA. The CDR3, as DNA: TGTGCCAGCACAGGGAACACCGGGGAGCTGTTTTTT. Translating gives CASTGNTGELFF.

This chain links TRBV19 with TRBJ1-5; tentatively, D is TRBD1 (5 bases). Germline CDR1 is LNHDA and CDR2 is SQIVND (reference sequence). There are 13 residues in the CDR3. Trimming cost V 2 bases and J 4 bases, with 6 bases left between them. The CDR3 loop is CASSINRNQPQHF. As DNA, the CDR3 is TGTGCCAGTAGTATAAACAGGAATCAGCCCCAGCATTTT.